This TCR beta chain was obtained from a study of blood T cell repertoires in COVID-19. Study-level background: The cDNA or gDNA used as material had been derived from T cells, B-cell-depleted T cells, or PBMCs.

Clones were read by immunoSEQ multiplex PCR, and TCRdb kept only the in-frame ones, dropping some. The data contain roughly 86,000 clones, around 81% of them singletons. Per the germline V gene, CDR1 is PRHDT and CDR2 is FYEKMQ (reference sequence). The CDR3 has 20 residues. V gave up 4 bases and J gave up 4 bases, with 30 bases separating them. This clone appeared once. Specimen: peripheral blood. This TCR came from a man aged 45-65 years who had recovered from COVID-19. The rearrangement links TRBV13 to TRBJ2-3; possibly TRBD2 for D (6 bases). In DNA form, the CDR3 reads TGTGCCAGCAGCTCAACGATCGAGAGGGCCATTTCAGGCGGGGCAGATACGCAGTATTTT. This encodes CASSSTIERAISGGADTQYF.